This TCR beta chain was sequenced in a study of T cells in narcolepsy. Trimming cost V 6 bases and J 6 bases; bases outside gene matches: 3. The germline V gene encodes CDR1 SGHNT and CDR2 YENEEA. There are 12 residues in the CDR3. Sequenced by immunoSEQ multiplex PCR; TCRdb stores in-frame clones only, minus some. The sample has some 32,000 clones, around 80% seen once. This chain connects TRBV11-3 to TRBJ2-3; 7 nucleotides line up with TRBD2. Material: CD45RA- memory CD4+ T cells from PBMCs. The sequence was obtained from a human donor with narcolepsy. DNA of the CDR3: TGTGCCAGCAGTAAGGGAGGGGATACGCAGTATTTT. Its protein is CASSKGGDTQYF.